One and the same sample provided the 14 T cell receptor beta chains below, sequenced in a study of blood T cell repertoires in COVID-19. Here immunoSEQ multiplex PCR was the method, and the copy in TCRdb shows in-frame clones only, minus some. The sample has around 250,000 clones; about 83% are singletons. Sequenced sample: peripheral blood. The receptors originated from a man between 25 and 39 years old who had recovered from COVID-19.

The V and J genes are TRBV6-1 and TRBJ2-7, with D maybe TRBD2 (5 bases). CDR1 is MNHNS and CDR2 is SASEGT in the germline V gene. The CDR3 spans 13 residues. V lost 0 bases to trimming and J lost 9 bases, with 12 bases between them. CDR3 residues: CASSEAPRVGQYV. The CDR3 DNA reads TGTGCCAGCAGTGAAGCTCCGAGGGTCGGGCAGTACGTC.

The V call is TRBV5-8, the J call TRBJ1-3, with D possibly being TRBD1 (6 bases). Germline values: CDR1 SGHTS, CDR2 YDEGEE. The CDR3 contains 16 residues. Trimming left V 0 bases short and J 4 bases short, with 14 bases between. CDR3 region: CASSLGDRSWGNTIYF. The CDR3 DNA reads TGTGCCAGCAGCTTGGGTGACAGGAGCTGGGGAAACACCATATATTTT.

The rearrangement joins TRBV24-1 to TRBJ1-4; unclear D gene. CDR1 is KGHDR, CDR2 SFDVKD, per germline. The CDR3 consists of 15 residues. V lost 3 bases and J 2 bases, leaving 9 bases between the germline ends. CDR3: CATSDGWATNEKLFF. The CDR3 DNA reads TGTGCCACCAGTGATGGCTGGGCCACTAATGAAAAACTGTTTTTT.

The CDR3 here is CASGGGRSNQPQHF. The CDR3 coding sequence is TGTGCCAGCGGGGGAGGACGGAGCAATCAGCCCCAGCATTTT. J is TRBJ1-5 and V is TRBV2; possible D gene TRBD1, 5 bases. Looked up from germline, CDR1 is SNHLY and CDR2 is FYNNEI. The CDR3 covers 14 residues. The V end was cut by 8 bases, the J end by 1 base, with 12 bases between.

This clone was observed a single time. The rearrangement uses TRBV9 and TRBJ1-2; D may be TRBD1 (5 bases). Trimming shortened V by 4 bases and J by 4 bases, and 20 bases separated the two germline ends. Germline lookup yields CDR1 SGDLS and CDR2 YYNGEE. The length of the CDR3 is 16 residues. CDR3 nucleotide sequence: TGTGCCAGCAGCCCACTCGCCAGGGATACCTCCTATGGCTACACCTTC. It is translated as CASSPLARDTSYGYTF. The full variable domain, completed using reference TRBV9 and TRBJ1-2, is DSGVTQTPKHLITATGQRVTLRCSPRSGDLSVYWYQQSLDQGLQFLIQYYNGEERAKGNILERFSAQQFPDLHSELNLSSLELGDSALYFCASSPLARDTSYGYTFGSGTRLTVV.

The chain has TRBV6-2 or TRBV6-3 and TRBJ2-3; 7 bases match TRBD2. Germline V gives CDR1 MNHEY, CDR2 SVGEGT. Losses at the gene ends were 6 bases for V and 6 bases for J; bases not matched to a gene: 12. The CDR3 loop spans 15 amino acids. The CDR3 sequence is CASSTPLGGGDTQYF. In DNA, the CDR3 is TGTGCCAGCAGCACCCCCTTGGGGGGAGGGGATACGCAGTATTTT.

The chain uses TRBV29-1 and TRBJ2-3, with a weak D call TRBD2 (5 bases). Per germline, CDR1 SQVTM and CDR2 ANQGSEA. The CDR3 is 14 residues long. V shed 3 bases and J shed 5 bases, with 15 bases lying between them. CDR3 coding DNA: TGCAGCGTTGACGGATGGCTAGCAAGAGATACGCAGTATTTT. Amino acids: CSVDGWLARDTQYF.

This clone came up once. For the CDR3, the DNA is TGTGCCAGCACCCGGGGGGGTTATCAGCCCCAGCATTTT. Protein product: CASTRGGYQPQHF. The rearrangement uses TRBV12-3 or TRBV12-4 and TRBJ1-5, with a tentative D call TRBD1 (5 bases). The CDR3 runs 13 residues. Trimming removed 7 bases at V and 5 bases at J, with 12 bases between.

This clone was recorded only once. The CDR3 here is CASSSQGIETQYF. CDR3 nucleotides: TGTGCCAGCAGTTCTCAGGGGATAGAGACCCAGTACTTC. The J gene is TRBJ2-5, the V gene TRBV12-3 or TRBV12-4; perhaps TRBD1 as D (6 bases). The V and J ends lost 4 bases and 4 bases respectively, with 10 bases between them. This CDR3 has 13 residues.

This chain links TRBV5-1 with TRBJ2-2; D gene uncertain. The CDR3 is 16 amino acids. V lost 1 base and J lost 1, with 11 bases in between. From germline, CDR1 is SGHRS and CDR2 YFSETQ. CDR3 in DNA: TGCGCCAGCAGCTTGCTTTCAACAGTGAACACCGGGGAGCTGTTTTTT. It is translated as CASSLLSTVNTGELFF. The full variable domain, with the rest looked up from reference TRBV5-1 and TRBJ2-2, is KAGVTQTPRYLIKTRGQQVTLSCSPISGHRSVSWYQQTPGQGLQFLFEYFSETQRNKGNFPGRFSGRQFSNSRSEMNVSTLELGDSALYLCASSLLSTVNTGELFFGEGSRLTVL.

The count of this clone is one. The chain employs TRBV11-2 and TRBJ1-3; 8 nucleotides match TRBD1. V lost 2 bases to trimming and J lost 4 bases; unmatched junction nucleotides: 7. Germline values: CDR1 SGHAT, CDR2 FQNNGV. This CDR3 comprises 16 residues. The CDR3 region is CASSLLQGALGNTIYF. The CDR3 DNA reads TGTGCCAGCAGCTTACTTCAGGGGGCACTGGGAAACACCATATATTTT.

The genes are TRBV9 and TRBJ1-1, with D possibly TRBD1 on 6 matching bases. Germline loops: CDR1 SGDLS, CDR2 YYNGEE. Trimming removed 3 bases at V and 8 bases at J, with 11 bases between. The CDR3 totals 12 residues. CDR3 DNA sequence: TGTGCCAGCAGCGGCAAAGGGGGAGAAGCTTTCTTT. It translates to CASSGKGGEAFF.

Only a few counts were recorded for this clone. This rearrangement joins TRBV7-7 to TRBJ1-2; 10 bases line up with TRBD1. The ends lost 1 base at V and 5 bases at J; junction bases unmatched: 4. Germline V lookup: CDR1 SSHAT, CDR2 FNYEAQ (reference sequence). The CDR3 covers 15 residues. CDR3 amino acids: CASSLVLGQGYGYTF. The DNA of the CDR3 is TGTGCCAGCAGCTTAGTATTGGGACAGGGGTATGGCTACACCTTC.

The rearrangement joins TRBV6-5 to TRBJ2-4; D might be TRBD2 (5 bases). V was cut by 6 bases and J by 1 base, with 10 bases left in between. Germline V gene sequence: CDR1 MNHEY, CDR2 SVGAGI. The CDR3 runs 14 residues. CDR3 residues: CASRVPGAKNIQYF. The CDR3 DNA reads as TGTGCCAGCAGGGTGCCGGGGGCCAAAAACATTCAGTACTTC.